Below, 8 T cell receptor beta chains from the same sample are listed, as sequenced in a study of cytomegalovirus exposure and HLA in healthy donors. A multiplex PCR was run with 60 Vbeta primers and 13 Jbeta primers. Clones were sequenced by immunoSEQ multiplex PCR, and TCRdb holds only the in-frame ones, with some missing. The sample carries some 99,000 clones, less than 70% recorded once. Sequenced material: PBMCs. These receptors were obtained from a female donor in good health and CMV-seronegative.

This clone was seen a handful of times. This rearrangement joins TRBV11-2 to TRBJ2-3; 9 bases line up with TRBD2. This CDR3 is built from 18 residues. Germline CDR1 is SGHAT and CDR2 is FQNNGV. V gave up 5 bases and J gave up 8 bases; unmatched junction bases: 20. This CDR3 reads CASSPGGGSGGSSGTQYF. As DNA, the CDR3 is TGTGCCAGCAGCCCTGGGGGGGGTAGCGGGGGTTCCTCCGGTACGCAGTATTTT.

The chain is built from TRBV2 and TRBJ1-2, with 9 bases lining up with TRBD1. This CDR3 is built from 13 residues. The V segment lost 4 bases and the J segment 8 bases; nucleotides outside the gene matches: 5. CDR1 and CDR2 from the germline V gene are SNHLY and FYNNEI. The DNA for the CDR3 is TGTGCCAGCAGTGGGGGACAGGGCTTAGGCTACACCTTC. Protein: CASSGGQGLGYTF.

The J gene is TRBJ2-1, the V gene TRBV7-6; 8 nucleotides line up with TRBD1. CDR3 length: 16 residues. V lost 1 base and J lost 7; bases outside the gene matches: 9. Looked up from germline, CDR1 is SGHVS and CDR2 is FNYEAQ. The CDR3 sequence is CASSLGQGWTTNEQFF. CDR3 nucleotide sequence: TGTGCCAGCAGCTTAGGACAGGGGTGGACTACGAATGAGCAGTTCTTC. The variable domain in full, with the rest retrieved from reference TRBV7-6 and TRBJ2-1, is GAGVSQSPRYKVTKRGQDVALRCDPISGHVSLYWYRQALGQGPEFLTYFNYEAQQDKSGLPNDRFSAERPEGSISTLTIQRTEQRDSAMYRCASSLGQGWTTNEQFFGPGTRLTVL.

DNA of the CDR3: TGCAGCGCGACAGAGCACACTGAAGCTTTCTTT. Its protein is CSATEHTEAFF. The V and J genes are TRBV29-1 and TRBJ1-1, with D possibly matching TRBD1 (5 bases). Trimming took 7 bases from V and 3 from J, leaving 9 bases between them. The germline V gene encodes CDR1 SQVTM and CDR2 ANQGSEA. The CDR3 sequence is 11 residues long. Full variable domain (outside the CDR3, taken from reference TRBV29-1 and TRBJ1-1): SAVISQKPSRDICQRGTSLTIQCQVDSQVTMMFWYRQQPGQSLTLIATANQGSEATYESGFVIDKFPISRPNLTFSTLTVSNMSPEDSSIYLCSATEHTEAFFGQGTRLTVV.

CDR3 bases: TGTGCCACCAGCATACTTACCGGGACAGGGGCCTACGAGCAGTACTTC. Amino acid sequence: CATSILTGTGAYEQYF. The chain uses TRBV15 and TRBJ2-7; 10 positions agree with TRBD1. Germline V gene data show CDR1 as LNHNV and CDR2 as YYDKDF (reference sequence). This CDR3 has 16 residues. Trimming removed 4 bases from V and 2 bases from J; junction bases left unmatched: 8. The full variable domain, with the rest looked up from reference TRBV15 and TRBJ2-7, is DAMVIQNPRYQVTQFGKPVTLSCSQTLNHNVMYWYQQKSSQAPKLLFHYYDKDFNNEADTPDNFQSRRPNTSFCFLDIRSPGLGDTAMYLCATSILTGTGAYEQYFGPGTRLTVT.

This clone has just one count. As DNA, the CDR3 is TGTGCCAGCAGCTTCCCCGGGTCGAGCTACGAGCAGTACTTC. The encoded protein is CASSFPGSSYEQYF. V and J are TRBV5-8 and TRBJ2-7; no reliable D call. The V end lost 2 bases, the J end lost 3 bases, and 12 bases lay between the germline ends. The CDR3 has 14 amino acids. The germline V gene has CDR1 SGHTS and CDR2 YDEGEE.

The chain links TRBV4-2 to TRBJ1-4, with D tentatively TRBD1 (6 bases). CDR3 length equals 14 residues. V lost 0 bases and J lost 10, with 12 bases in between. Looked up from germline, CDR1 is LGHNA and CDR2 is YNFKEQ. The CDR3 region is CASSQEGDRRKLFF. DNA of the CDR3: TGTGCCAGCAGCCAAGAAGGAGACAGGAGAAAACTGTTTTTT.

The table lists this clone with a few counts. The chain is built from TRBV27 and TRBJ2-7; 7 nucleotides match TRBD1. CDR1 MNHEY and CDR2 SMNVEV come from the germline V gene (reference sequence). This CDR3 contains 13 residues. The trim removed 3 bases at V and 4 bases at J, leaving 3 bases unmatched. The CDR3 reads CASSFGRGYEQYF. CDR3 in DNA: TGTGCCAGCAGTTTCGGCAGGGGGTACGAGCAGTACTTC.